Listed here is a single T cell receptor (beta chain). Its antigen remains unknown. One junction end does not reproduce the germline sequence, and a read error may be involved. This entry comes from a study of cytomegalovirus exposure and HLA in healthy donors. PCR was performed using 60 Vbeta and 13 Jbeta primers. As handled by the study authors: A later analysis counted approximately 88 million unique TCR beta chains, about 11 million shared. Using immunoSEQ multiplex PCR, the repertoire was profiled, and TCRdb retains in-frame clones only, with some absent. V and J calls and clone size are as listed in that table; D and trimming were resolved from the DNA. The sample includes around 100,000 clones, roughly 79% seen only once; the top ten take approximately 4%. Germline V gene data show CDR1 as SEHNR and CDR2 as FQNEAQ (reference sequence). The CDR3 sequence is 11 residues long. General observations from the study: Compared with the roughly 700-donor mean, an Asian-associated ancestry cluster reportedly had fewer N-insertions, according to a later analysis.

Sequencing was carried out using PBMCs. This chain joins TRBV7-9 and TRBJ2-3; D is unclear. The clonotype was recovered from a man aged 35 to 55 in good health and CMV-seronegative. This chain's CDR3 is CSSSTPDTQYF. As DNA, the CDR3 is TGTTCCAGCAGTACTCCAGATACGCAGTATTTT.